This T cell receptor beta chain comes out of a study of naive and memory T cell subsets. The library had UMIs added by 3' ligation of an oligonucleotide to TCR cDNA. Cells were not sorted; total RNA input targeted roughly 1 to 1,100 ng. There are 16 residues in the CDR3. Per germline, CDR1 SGHTA and CDR2 FQGNSA. The V end was cut by 1 base, the J end by 0 bases, with 10 bases between. Ligated cDNA underwent four rounds of PCR with nested alpha and beta constant region primers and SP2. TCRdb passed the 5' RACE reads through MiXCR, listing each CDR3 protein once. The table records roughly 30,000 distinct CDR3 sequences, around 17% of them present only once.

This sequence was found in a female donor in good health. The rearrangement links TRBV7-2 to TRBJ1-5; D gene ambiguous. This CDR3 is CASSLEAAPSNQPQHF. DNA for the CDR3: TGTGCCAGCAGCTTAGAGGCAGCCCCTAGCAATCAGCCCCAGCATTTT.